Listed below are T cell receptor beta chains from one sample, sequenced in a study of technical replicates of blood from several donors. TCRdb keeps only in-frame clones here, not all; method: immunoSEQ multiplex PCR. The sample has over 55,000 clones; around 97% are singletons. Sequenced sample: T cells isolated from PBMCs. All receptors derive from a human donor in good health. The CDR3 runs from the conserved cysteine through the conserved F or W. Only part of the rows carry a size: once, few, many, or a class if the clone is expanded.

j_call: TRBJ2-3
clone_size: once
v_call: TRBV9
cdr3_length: 17
cdr3_aa: CASSVGQGLSGTDTQYF

j_call: TRBJ1-1
clone_size: .
v_call: TRBV6-1
cdr3_length: 13
cdr3_aa: CASSLGVGTEAFF

j_call: TRBJ2-2
clone_size: .
v_call: TRBV9
cdr3_length: 15
cdr3_aa: CASSERTGGAGELFF

j_call: TRBJ1-3
clone_size: .
v_call: TRBV18
cdr3_length: 15
cdr3_aa: CASSPQGMAGNTIYF

j_call: TRBJ1-1
clone_size: .
v_call: TRBV6-6
cdr3_length: 16
cdr3_aa: CASSYSTGGAKTEAFF

j_call: TRBJ2-5
clone_size: .
v_call: TRBV5-1
cdr3_length: 16
cdr3_aa: CASSLGRAGRQETQYF

j_call: TRBJ1-1
clone_size: .
v_call: TRBV7-3
cdr3_length: 15
cdr3_aa: CASSPDLGGYTEAFF

j_call: TRBJ2-7
clone_size: .
v_call: TRBV5-8
cdr3_length: 16
cdr3_aa: CASSLKSDRVAYEQYF

j_call: TRBJ1-5
clone_size: .
v_call: TRBV19
cdr3_length: 14
cdr3_aa: CASSILQYHQPQHF

j_call: TRBJ1-4
clone_size: .
v_call: TRBV5-1
cdr3_length: 16
cdr3_aa: CASRPGGNPTNEKLFF

j_call: TRBJ1-2
clone_size: .
v_call: TRBV7-9
cdr3_length: 15
cdr3_aa: CASSLGPREAYGYTF

j_call: TRBJ2-5
clone_size: .
v_call: TRBV5-1
cdr3_length: 14
cdr3_aa: CASSLALAQETQYF

j_call: TRBJ2-7
clone_size: .
v_call: TRBV28
cdr3_length: 13
cdr3_aa: CASRRPGLGEQYF

j_call: TRBJ2-7
clone_size: .
v_call: TRBV9
cdr3_length: 17
cdr3_aa: CASSVAAPGTGSYEQYF

j_call: TRBJ1-5
clone_size: .
v_call: TRBV28
cdr3_length: 14
cdr3_aa: CASVFSGGNQPQHF

j_call: TRBJ2-1
clone_size: .
v_call: TRBV11-3
cdr3_length: 16
cdr3_aa: CASSSYSGTSSNEQFF

j_call: TRBJ1-2
clone_size: .
v_call: TRBV5-1
cdr3_length: 14
cdr3_aa: CASSQGVTGEGYTF

j_call: TRBJ1-5
clone_size: .
v_call: TRBV30
cdr3_length: 13
cdr3_aa: CAWSVRGNQPQHF

j_call: TRBJ2-5
clone_size: once
v_call: TRBV4-1
cdr3_length: 14
cdr3_aa: CASSPGNTREAQYF